This T cell receptor beta chain was sequenced during a study of OX40 agonist ivuxolimab in advanced cancers. The germline V and J ends were trimmed by 5 bases and 3 bases, with 18 bases remaining between them. This CDR3 is 16 amino acids long. Germline CDR1 and CDR2: MNHEY and SMNVEV (reference sequence). Only in-frame clones appear in the TCRdb table, and some are missing; sequencing was by immunoSEQ multiplex PCR. The sample consists of about 52,000 clones, about 84% of them appearing once. The origin of this receptor is an adult with an advanced solid tumor such as melanoma, head and neck, liver or kidney cancer. The source was CD4+ or CD8+ T cells sorted from blood, collected in a trial of the OX40 agonist ivuxolimab. V usage is TRBV27 and J usage is TRBJ2-3, with D possibly matching TRBD1 (6 bases). The CDR3 loop reads CASSQQGMLGTDTQYF. The DNA of the CDR3 is TGTGCCAGCAGTCAACAGGGTATGTTAGGAACAGATACGCAGTATTTT.